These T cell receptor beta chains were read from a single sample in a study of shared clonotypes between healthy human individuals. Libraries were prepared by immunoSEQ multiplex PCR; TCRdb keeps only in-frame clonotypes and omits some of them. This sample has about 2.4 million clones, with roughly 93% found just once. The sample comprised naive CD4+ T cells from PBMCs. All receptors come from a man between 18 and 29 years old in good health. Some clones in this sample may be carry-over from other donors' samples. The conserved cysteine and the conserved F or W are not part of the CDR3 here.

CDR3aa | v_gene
ASSGTANGETQY | TRBV7-2
ASSAGRTGVYEQY | TRBV11-1
ASSLAVGDRAQETQY | TRBV7-9
ARRTSGSSYEQY | TRBV30
ASSYPGLGENEQF | TRBV4-1
SVESRTGGYEQY | TRBV29-1
AIGQVVEETQY | TRBV6-4
ASSPEGLAGVLETQY | TRBV18
ASSLVQGAGTGELF | TRBV5-1
AWDLRREQF | TRBV30
ASSLVPGAGDTQY | TRBV5-1
ASSDSGQGTYEQY | TRBV6-4
ASGGDGARRGGYT | TRBV2
ASSLVRANQPQH | TRBV7-2
AIWGGATEAF | TRBV10-3
ASRENRAGTIY | TRBV6-5
ASSFRQGLYNEQF | TRBV28
ASSRGLAGVVEQF | TRBV5-1